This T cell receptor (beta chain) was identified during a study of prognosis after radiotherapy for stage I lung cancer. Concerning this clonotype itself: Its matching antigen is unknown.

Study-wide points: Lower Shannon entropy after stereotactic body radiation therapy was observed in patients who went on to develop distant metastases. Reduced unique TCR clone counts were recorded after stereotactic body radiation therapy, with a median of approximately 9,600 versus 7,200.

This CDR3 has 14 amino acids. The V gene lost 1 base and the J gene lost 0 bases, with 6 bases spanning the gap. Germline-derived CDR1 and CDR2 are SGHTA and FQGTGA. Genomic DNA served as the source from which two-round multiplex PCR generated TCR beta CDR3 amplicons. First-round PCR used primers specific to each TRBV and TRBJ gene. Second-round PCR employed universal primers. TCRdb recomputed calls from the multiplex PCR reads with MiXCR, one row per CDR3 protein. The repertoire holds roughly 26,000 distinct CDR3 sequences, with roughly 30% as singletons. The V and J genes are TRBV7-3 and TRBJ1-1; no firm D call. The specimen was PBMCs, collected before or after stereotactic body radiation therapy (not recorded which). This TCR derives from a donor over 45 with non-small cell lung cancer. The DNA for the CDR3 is TGTGCCAGCAGCTTAAGGGCACTGAACACTGAAGCTTTCTTT. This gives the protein CASSLRALNTEAFF.